These T cell receptor beta chains were read from a single sample in a study of T cell repertoires in cytomegalovirus infection. Each CDR3 protein gets one entry after TCRdb re-called the reads with MiXCR. Counted here are about 920,000 distinct CDR3 sequences, approximately 31% occurring once; the ten biggest clones make up 10% to 15%. Antigens of these TCRs are unknown. The specimen comprised cultured CD8+ T cells from PBMCs, sampled from culture after CMV antigen stimulation. The source is a human donor in good health (CMV status not recorded). Some clones in this sample may be carry-over from other donors' samples. Both conserved end residues are part of each CDR3. The order of the fields is V gene, J gene, clone size, D gene, CDR3 length, CDR3 DNA, CDR3 protein. D genes are given only for firm matches. Clone sizes are given selectively: once, few, many, or a class where the clone is expanded.

V gene: TRBV28; J gene: TRBJ2-2; clone size: few; D gene: NA; CDR3 length: 16; CDR3 DNA: TGTGCCAGCAGTTGGGGAACAGGGATGAACACCGGGGAGCTGTTTTTT; CDR3 protein: CASSWGTGMNTGELFF
V gene: TRBV7-9; J gene: TRBJ1-1; clone size: NA; D gene: NA; CDR3 length: 12; CDR3 DNA: TGTGCCAGCAGCCTAGGGACCGGGAGAGCTTTCTTT; CDR3 protein: CASSLGTGRAFF
V gene: TRBV12-5; J gene: TRBJ1-4; clone size: NA; D gene: NA; CDR3 length: 12; CDR3 DNA: TGTGCTAGTGGTGGCACAAAGGAAAAACTGTTTTTT; CDR3 protein: CASGGTKEKLFF
V gene: TRBV4-1; J gene: TRBJ1-2; clone size: NA; D gene: NA; CDR3 length: 14; CDR3 DNA: TGTGCCAGCAGCGCCGACACTATTAACTATGGCTACACCTTC; CDR3 protein: CASSADTINYGYTF
V gene: TRBV6-5; J gene: TRBJ1-2; clone size: few; D gene: NA; CDR3 length: 13; CDR3 DNA: TGTGCCAGCAGTTACTCCCGACAGGAGTTTATCGCCTTC; CDR3 protein: CASSYSRQEFIAF
V gene: TRBV19; J gene: TRBJ2-5; clone size: NA; D gene: TRBD2; CDR3 length: 15; CDR3 DNA: TGTGCCAGTAGTATAGATCTCCTAGCGGGGGAGACCCAGTACTTC; CDR3 protein: CASSIDLLAGETQYF
V gene: TRBV7-6; J gene: TRBJ2-5; clone size: many; D gene: TRBD2; CDR3 length: 17; CDR3 DNA: TGTGCCAGCAGCTTAGCGAAGCGGGGGACAATACAAGAGACCCAGTACTTC; CDR3 protein: CASSLAKRGTIQETQYF
V gene: TRBV6-5; J gene: TRBJ2-5; clone size: few; D gene: NA; CDR3 length: 11; CDR3 DNA: TGTGCCAGCAGTGCCGCGGAGACCCAGTACTTC; CDR3 protein: CASSAAETQYF
V gene: TRBV5-1; J gene: TRBJ2-1; clone size: NA; D gene: NA; CDR3 length: 16; CDR3 DNA: TGCGCCAGCAGCGGGGTCGGGACTGGAGTACTCAATGAGCAGTTCTTC; CDR3 protein: CASSGVGTGVLNEQFF
V gene: TRBV7-4; J gene: TRBJ2-7; clone size: once; D gene: TRBD1; CDR3 length: 14; CDR3 DNA: TGTGCCAGCAGCCCTCGACAGGGTCGGTACGAGCAGTACTTC; CDR3 protein: CASSPRQGRYEQYF
V gene: TRBV6-6; J gene: TRBJ1-2; clone size: NA; D gene: NA; CDR3 length: 14; CDR3 DNA: TGTGCCAGCAGCTACGGACAGAGGGAGCGGGGCTACACCTTC; CDR3 protein: CASSYGQRERGYTF
V gene: TRBV4-1; J gene: TRBJ1-1; clone size: few; D gene: NA; CDR3 length: 13; CDR3 DNA: TGCGCCAGCAGCGACAGGAGGGGTACTGAAGCTTTCTTT; CDR3 protein: CASSDRRGTEAFF
V gene: TRBV7-9; J gene: TRBJ2-3; clone size: once; D gene: NA; CDR3 length: 14; CDR3 DNA: TGTGCCAGCAGCTCTAGGACAGACCCAGATACGCAGTATTTT; CDR3 protein: CASSSRTDPDTQYF
V gene: TRBV7-3; J gene: TRBJ2-2; clone size: few; D gene: NA; CDR3 length: 17; CDR3 DNA: TGTGCCAGCAGTTTTGCTAGGACCGAACCGAACACCGGGGAGCTGTTTTTT; CDR3 protein: CASSFARTEPNTGELFF
V gene: TRBV7-6; J gene: TRBJ1-6; clone size: few; D gene: TRBD1; CDR3 length: 17; CDR3 DNA: TGTGCCAGCAACAATCCGGGGACAGGGTTGTATAATTCACCCCTCCACTTT; CDR3 protein: CASNNPGTGLYNSPLHF
V gene: TRBV5-4; J gene: TRBJ1-1; clone size: NA; D gene: NA; CDR3 length: 12; CDR3 DNA: TGTGCCAGCAGTGATACCCTGATGGAAGCTTTCTTT; CDR3 protein: CASSDTLMEAFF
V gene: TRBV20-1; J gene: TRBJ1-3; clone size: NA; D gene: TRBD1; CDR3 length: 16; CDR3 DNA: TGCAGTGCTAGAGTCCGGACAGGGAATCCTGGAAACACCATATATTTT; CDR3 protein: CSARVRTGNPGNTIYF
V gene: TRBV20-1; J gene: TRBJ2-5; clone size: NA; D gene: NA; CDR3 length: 17; CDR3 DNA: TGCAGTGCTAGACCCTTCGAAACTAGGGAGCCGTGGGGGACCCAGTACTTC; CDR3 protein: CSARPFETREPWGTQYF
V gene: TRBV6-6; J gene: TRBJ2-7; clone size: few; D gene: TRBD1; CDR3 length: 15; CDR3 DNA: TGTGCCAGCAGTATCCGGGACAGGGGGGCCTACGAGCAGTACTTC; CDR3 protein: CASSIRDRGAYEQYF
V gene: TRBV11-2; J gene: TRBJ2-6; clone size: NA; D gene: NA; CDR3 length: 16; CDR3 DNA: TGTGCCAGCAGCTTAGGAAGGTTGTCTGGGGCCAACGTCCTGACTTTC; CDR3 protein: CASSLGRLSGANVLTF
V gene: TRBV6-5; J gene: TRBJ2-3; clone size: few; D gene: TRBD2; CDR3 length: 16; CDR3 DNA: TGTGCCAGCAGTTACTCGGGACTAGGAAGCACAGATACGCAGTATTTT; CDR3 protein: CASSYSGLGSTDTQYF
V gene: TRBV7-9; J gene: TRBJ2-5; clone size: few; D gene: NA; CDR3 length: 15; CDR3 DNA: TGTGCCAGCTGCTGGGGGACTGACATCGGTGAGACCCAGTACTTC; CDR3 protein: CASCWGTDIGETQYF
V gene: TRBV15; J gene: TRBJ2-3; clone size: few; D gene: TRBD2; CDR3 length: 20; CDR3 DNA: TGTGCCACCAGCAGAGATTCGGTGGTGGTCGGGACTAGCGGCACAGATACGCAGTATTTT; CDR3 protein: CATSRDSVVVGTSGTDTQYF
V gene: TRBV11-2; J gene: TRBJ2-7; clone size: many; D gene: TRBD1; CDR3 length: 14; CDR3 DNA: TGTGCCAGCAGCTTAGCCAGGGGGCTCTACGAGCAGTACTTC; CDR3 protein: CASSLARGLYEQYF
V gene: TRBV5-8; J gene: TRBJ2-6; clone size: many; D gene: NA; CDR3 length: 15; CDR3 DNA: TGTGCCAGCACCCCTGCAGCGTCTGGGGCCAACGTCCTGACTTTC; CDR3 protein: CASTPAASGANVLTF
V gene: TRBV7-6; J gene: TRBJ2-1; clone size: NA; D gene: TRBD2; CDR3 length: 17; CDR3 DNA: TGTGCCAGCAGCTTAGCGCGGGTAGCGGGGGGTTTCAATGAGCAGTTCTTC; CDR3 protein: CASSLARVAGGFNEQFF
V gene: TRBV7-9; J gene: TRBJ2-1; clone size: few; D gene: TRBD2; CDR3 length: 17; CDR3 DNA: TGTGCCAGCAGCAAACTAGCGGGGGGGCCCTCCTACAATGAGCAGTTCTTC; CDR3 protein: CASSKLAGGPSYNEQFF
V gene: TRBV27; J gene: TRBJ1-1; clone size: few; D gene: NA; CDR3 length: 15; CDR3 DNA: TGTGCCAGCAGTTTATCGCCGGGGGTGAACACTGAAGCTTTCTTT; CDR3 protein: CASSLSPGVNTEAFF
V gene: TRBV6-1; J gene: TRBJ1-1; clone size: NA; D gene: NA; CDR3 length: 13; CDR3 DNA: TGTGCCAGCAGTTTCCGCCCCAGTAATGAAGCTTTCTTT; CDR3 protein: CASSFRPSNEAFF
V gene: TRBV4-2; J gene: TRBJ2-7; clone size: few; D gene: TRBD2; CDR3 length: 16; CDR3 DNA: TGTGCCAGCAGCCAAGAGGGACTAGCGGGGGCCTACGAGCAGTACTTC; CDR3 protein: CASSQEGLAGAYEQYF
V gene: TRBV29-1; J gene: TRBJ1-1; clone size: NA; D gene: NA; CDR3 length: 15; CDR3 DNA: TGCAGCGTTCCAGGGTGGAGGGGCAAAGGAACTGAAGCTTTCTTT; CDR3 protein: CSVPGWRGKGTEAFF